A single sample gave rise to the 6 T cell receptor beta chains below, sequenced in a study of blood T cell repertoires in COVID-19. Using immunoSEQ multiplex PCR, the repertoire was profiled, and TCRdb retains in-frame clones only, with some absent. The sample has about 400,000 clones; 86% are singletons. Material: peripheral blood. These receptors were collected from a woman aged 60-70 years with COVID-19, enrolled during active disease.

This chain uses TRBV5-4 with TRBJ1-1; 8 bases are a match to TRBD1. Looked up from germline, CDR1 is SGHNT and CDR2 is YYREEE (reference sequence). The V gene end was trimmed by 2 bases and the J gene end by 5 bases; junction bases not matched to a gene: 5. The CDR3 totals 14 residues. The CDR3 coding sequence is TGTGCCAGCAGCTTCACAGGGGGAGGAACTGAAGCTTTCTTT. Translating it yields CASSFTGGGTEAFF.

The CDR3 DNA follows: TGCGCCAGCAGCTTGGGACAGACTTCTAATGAAAAACTGTTTTTT. This encodes CASSLGQTSNEKLFF. The chain joins TRBV5-1 to TRBJ1-4, with D perhaps TRBD1 (5 bases). The CDR3 sequence is 15 residues long. V was pared by 0 bases and J by 3 bases, with 9 bases between. Looked up from germline, CDR1 is SGHRS and CDR2 is YFSETQ.

The genes are TRBV12-5 and TRBJ1-1, with 11 bases lining up with TRBD1. V was pared by 0 bases and J by 5 bases, with 20 bases of the junction left unmatched. Germline lookup yields CDR1 LGHNT and CDR2 FRNRAP. The CDR3 has 21 amino acids. The CDR3: CASGLVLWTGGAGEGRTEAFF. CDR3 DNA sequence: TGTGCTAGTGGTTTGGTACTCTGGACAGGGGGCGCGGGGGAGGGTAGGACTGAAGCTTTCTTT. Looking up the rest from reference TRBV12-5 and TRBJ1-1 gives the full variable domain: DARVTQTPRHKVTEMGQEVTMRCQPILGHNTVFWYRQTMMQGLELLAYFRNRAPLDDSGMPKDRFSAEMPDATLATLKIQPSEPRDSAVYFCASGLVLWTGGAGEGRTEAFFGQGTRLTVV.

With regard to this clone: Other nucleotide sequences in the sample specify the same CDR3. The chain has TRBV30 and TRBJ1-1, with D unresolved. The germline gives CDR1 GTSNPN, CDR2 SVGIG (reference sequence). Trimming left V 2 bases short and J 0 bases short, with 4 bases between. This CDR3 is built from 12 residues. The CDR3 coding sequence is TGTGCCTGGAGTTTAATGAACACTGAAGCTTTCTTT. This gives the protein CAWSLMNTEAFF. The whole variable domain, remainder taken from reference TRBV30 and TRBJ1-1, is SQTIHQWPATLVQPVGSPLSLECTVEGTSNPNLYWYRQAAGRGLQLLFYSVGIGQISSEVPQNLSASRPQDRQFILSSKKLLLSDSGFYLCAWSLMNTEAFFGQGTRLTVV.

The V gene is TRBV5-8, the J gene TRBJ2-5; 12 bases are a match to TRBD2. This CDR3 spans 16 amino acids. V lost 5 bases to trimming and J lost 2 bases; unmatched junction nucleotides: 7. CDR1 SGHTS and CDR2 YDEGEE come from the germline V gene. The CDR3 is CASRDGLAGSQETQYF. The CDR3, as DNA: TGTGCCAGCAGGGACGGACTAGCGGGGTCACAAGAGACCCAGTACTTC.

This chain links TRBV5-1 with TRBJ1-1; 8 nucleotides agree with TRBD1. V lost 4 bases to trimming and J lost 3 bases; unmatched junction nucleotides: 11. Germline V lookup: CDR1 SGHRS, CDR2 YFSETQ. This CDR3 spans 16 amino acids. The CDR3 here is CASSRTGGVRHTEAFF. DNA for the CDR3: TGCGCCAGCAGCCGCACAGGGGGAGTTCGTCACACTGAAGCTTTCTTT.